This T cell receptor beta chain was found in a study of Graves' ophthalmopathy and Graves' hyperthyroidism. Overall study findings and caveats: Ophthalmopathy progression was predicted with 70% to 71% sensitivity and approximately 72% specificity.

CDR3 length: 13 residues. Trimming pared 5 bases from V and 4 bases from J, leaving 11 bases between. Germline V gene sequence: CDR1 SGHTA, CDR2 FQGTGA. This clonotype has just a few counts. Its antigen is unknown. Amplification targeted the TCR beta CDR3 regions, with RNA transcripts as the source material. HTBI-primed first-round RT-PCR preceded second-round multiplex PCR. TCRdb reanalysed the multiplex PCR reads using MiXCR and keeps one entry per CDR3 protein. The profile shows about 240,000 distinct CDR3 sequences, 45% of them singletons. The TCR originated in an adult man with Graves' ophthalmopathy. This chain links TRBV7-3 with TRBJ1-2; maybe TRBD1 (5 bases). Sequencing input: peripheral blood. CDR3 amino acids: CASSGGQGYGYTF. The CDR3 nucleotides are TGTGCCAGCAGCGGTGGGCAGGGCTATGGCTACACCTTC.